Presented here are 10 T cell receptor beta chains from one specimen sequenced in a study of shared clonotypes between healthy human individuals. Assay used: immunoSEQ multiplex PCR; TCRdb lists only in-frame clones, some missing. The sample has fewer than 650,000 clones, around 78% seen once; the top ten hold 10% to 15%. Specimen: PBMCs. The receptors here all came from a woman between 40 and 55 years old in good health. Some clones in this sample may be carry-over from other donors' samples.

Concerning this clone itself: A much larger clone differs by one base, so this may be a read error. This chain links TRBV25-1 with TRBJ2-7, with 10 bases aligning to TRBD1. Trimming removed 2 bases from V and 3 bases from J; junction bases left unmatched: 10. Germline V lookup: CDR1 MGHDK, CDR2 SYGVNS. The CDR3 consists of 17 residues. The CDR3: CASSETGTGEISYEQYF. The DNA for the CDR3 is TGTGCCAGCAGTGAAACGGGGACAGGGGAAATAAGCTACGAGCAGTACTTC.

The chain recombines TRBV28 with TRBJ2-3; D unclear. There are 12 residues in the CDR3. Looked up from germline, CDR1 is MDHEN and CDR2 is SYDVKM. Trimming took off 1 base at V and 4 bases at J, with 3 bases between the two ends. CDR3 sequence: CASSLLADTQYF. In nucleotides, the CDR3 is TGTGCCAGCAGTTTATTGGCAGATACGCAGTATTTT.

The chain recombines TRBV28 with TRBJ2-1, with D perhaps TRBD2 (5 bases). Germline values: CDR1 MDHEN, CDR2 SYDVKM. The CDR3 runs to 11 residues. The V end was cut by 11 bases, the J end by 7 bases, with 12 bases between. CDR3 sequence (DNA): TGTGCCGTCTTTACTAGGAATGAGCAGTTCTTC. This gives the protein CAVFTRNEQFF.

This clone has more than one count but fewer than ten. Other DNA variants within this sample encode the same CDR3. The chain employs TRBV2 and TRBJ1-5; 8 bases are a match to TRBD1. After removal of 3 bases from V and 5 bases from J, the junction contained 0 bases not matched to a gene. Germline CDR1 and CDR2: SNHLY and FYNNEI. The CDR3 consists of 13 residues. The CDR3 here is CASSEDRDQPQHF. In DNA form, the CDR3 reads TGTGCCAGCAGTGAGGACAGGGATCAGCCCCAGCATTTT. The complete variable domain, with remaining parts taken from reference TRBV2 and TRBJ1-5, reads EPEVTQTPSHQVTQMGQEVILRCVPISNHLYFYWYRQILGQKVEFLVSFYNNEISEKSEIFDDQFSVERPDGSNFTLKIRSTKLEDSAMYFCASSEDRDQPQHFGDGTRLSIL.

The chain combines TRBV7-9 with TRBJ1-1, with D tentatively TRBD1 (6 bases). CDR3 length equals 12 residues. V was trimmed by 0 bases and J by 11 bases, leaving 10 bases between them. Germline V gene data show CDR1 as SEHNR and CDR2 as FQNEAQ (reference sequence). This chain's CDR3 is CASSLALGAAFF. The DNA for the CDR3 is TGTGCCAGCAGCTTAGCGCTGGGGGCGGCTTTCTTT.

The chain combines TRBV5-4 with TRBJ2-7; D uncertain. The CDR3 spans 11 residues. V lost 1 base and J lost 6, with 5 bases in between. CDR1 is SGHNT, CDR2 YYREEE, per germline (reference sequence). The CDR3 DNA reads TGTGCCAGCAGCTTGTTTGGCGAGCAGTACTTC. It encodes CASSLFGEQYF.

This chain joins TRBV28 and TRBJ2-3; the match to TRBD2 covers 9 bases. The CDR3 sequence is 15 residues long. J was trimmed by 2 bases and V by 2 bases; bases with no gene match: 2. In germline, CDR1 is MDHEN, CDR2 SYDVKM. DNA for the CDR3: TGTGCCAGCAGTTTAGAGCGGGAGGCCACAGATACGCAGTATTTT. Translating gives CASSLEREATDTQYF.

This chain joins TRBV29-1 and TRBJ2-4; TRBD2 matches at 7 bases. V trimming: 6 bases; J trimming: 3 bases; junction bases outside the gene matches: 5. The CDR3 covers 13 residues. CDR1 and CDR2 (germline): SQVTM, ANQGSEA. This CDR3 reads CSVGLAGKNIQYF. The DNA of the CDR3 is TGCAGCGTGGGTTTAGCGGGCAAAAACATTCAGTACTTC.

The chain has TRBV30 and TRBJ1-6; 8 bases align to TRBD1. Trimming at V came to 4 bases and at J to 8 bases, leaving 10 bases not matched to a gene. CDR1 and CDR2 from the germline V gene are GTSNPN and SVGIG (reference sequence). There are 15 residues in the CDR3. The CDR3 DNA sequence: TGTGCCTGGACACCAAGGGCAGGGGGCGATTCACCCCTCCACTTT. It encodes CAWTPRAGGDSPLHF.

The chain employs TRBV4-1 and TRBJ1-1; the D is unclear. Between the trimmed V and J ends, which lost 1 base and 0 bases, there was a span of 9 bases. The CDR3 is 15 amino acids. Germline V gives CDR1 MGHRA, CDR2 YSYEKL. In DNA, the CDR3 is TGCGCCAGCAGCCAAGTTGGACTCATGAACACTGAAGCTTTCTTT. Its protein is CASSQVGLMNTEAFF.